This TCR beta chain derives from a study of T cells in Graves' hyperthyroidism and ophthalmopathy. The junction had 10 bases not matched to a gene; V was cut back by 5 bases and J by 0 bases. Germline V gives CDR1 GTSNPN, CDR2 SVGIG (reference sequence). This CDR3 is 15 amino acids long. Study findings and constraints: Ophthalmopathy was identified by the model a median about six months ahead of onset.

What was amplified from RNA transcripts were TCR beta CDR3 regions. The study used the HTBI primer set for a first-round RT-PCR of the TCR CDR3. TCRdb reprocessed the multiplex PCR reads via MiXCR and lists one record per CDR3 protein. The profile covers roughly 700,000 distinct CDR3 sequences, with around 15% appearing a single time and around 9.6% taken by the ten largest. Regarding this clonotype: Its antigen is still unknown.

The source material was blood. V is TRBV30 and J is TRBJ2-7; 7 nucleotides align to TRBD2. The TCR originated in a woman between 18 and 29 years old with Graves' hyperthyroidism. CDR3 sequence reads: CAWSPGGRPSYEQYF. CDR3 coding DNA: TGTGCCTGGTCCCCGGGCGGGAGACCCTCCTACGAGCAGTACTTC.